These 24 T cell receptor beta chains were all obtained from the same sample, sequenced in a study of PD-1 and CTLA-4 blockade in melanoma. Clones were sequenced by immunoSEQ multiplex PCR, and TCRdb holds only the in-frame ones, with some missing. The data show almost 30,000 clones, roughly nine tenths seen once. The sample in question was CD8+ T cells from peripheral blood, obtained before anti-PD-1 treatment. These receptors all come from a human donor with melanoma.

The J gene is TRBJ2-7, the V gene TRBV11-3; the D gene is possibly TRBD1 (5 bases). There are 13 residues in the CDR3. Per the germline V gene, CDR1 is SGHNT and CDR2 is YENEEA. V was clipped by 4 bases and J by 2 bases, with 9 bases between them. The DNA of the CDR3 is TGTGCCAGCAGCTCCAGGGCAACCTACGAGCAGTACTTC. Protein sequence: CASSSRATYEQYF.

This clone was counted once. The chain uses TRBV30 and TRBJ1-1; a weak D match, TRBD1 (5 bases). V was pared by 4 bases and J by 5 bases, with 11 bases between. The CDR3 covers 12 residues. Germline V gene lookup returns CDR1 GTSNPN and CDR2 SVGIG (reference sequence). The CDR3 is CAWKGGATEAFF. The CDR3 DNA reads TGTGCCTGGAAGGGAGGGGCGACTGAAGCTTTCTTT. Full variable domain (outside the CDR3, taken from reference TRBV30 and TRBJ1-1): SQTIHQWPATLVQPVGSPLSLECTVEGTSNPNLYWYRQAAGRGLQLLFYSVGIGQISSEVPQNLSASRPQDRQFILSSKKLLLSDSGFYLCAWKGGATEAFFGQGTRLTVV.

The chain couples TRBV6-2 or TRBV6-3 to TRBJ2-7; TRBD1 aligns across 8 bases. From germline, CDR1 is MNHEY and CDR2 SVGEGT. The CDR3 is made up of 13 amino acids. Unmatched junction bases numbered 5, after V lost 5 bases and J lost 5 bases. Here the CDR3 DNA reads TGTGCCAGCAGTGACAGGGGTCGAGACGAGCAGTACTTC. It encodes CASSDRGRDEQYF.

The chain has TRBV14 and TRBJ2-7, with D hard to call. The germline V and J ends were trimmed by 3 bases and 5 bases, with 5 bases remaining between them. The CDR3 length is 11 residues. In germline, CDR1 is SGHDN, CDR2 FVKESK. The CDR3 protein is CASSHGHEQYF. Written as DNA, the CDR3 is TGTGCCAGCAGCCACGGACACGAGCAGTACTTC.

The V gene is TRBV19, the J gene TRBJ2-7; 11 nucleotides line up with TRBD1. CDR1 and CDR2 (germline): LNHDA, SQIVND (reference sequence). The CDR3 runs to 14 residues. Germline trimming cut 5 bases from V and 4 bases from J; bases unmatched to any gene: 4. CDR3 in DNA: TGTGCCAGTAGTCTCGGGACAGGGGGTTACGAGCAGTACTTC. This codes for CASSLGTGGYEQYF.

The J gene is TRBJ1-5, the V gene TRBV27, with TRBD1 as a possible D gene (6 bases). The CDR3 consists of 18 residues. Germline lookup yields CDR1 MNHEY and CDR2 SMNVEV (reference sequence). Trimming removed 4 bases at V and 0 bases at J, with 19 bases between. The CDR3 nucleotides read TGTGCCAGCAGTTCCAACATCAGGGGACGATATAGCAATCAGCCCCAGCATTTT. As protein: CASSSNIRGRYSNQPQHF.

This chain connects TRBV19 to TRBJ1-2; D possibly corresponds to TRBD1 (5 bases). V lost 9 bases and J 3 bases, leaving 11 bases between the germline ends. The CDR3 runs 12 residues. Germline V lookup: CDR1 LNHDA, CDR2 SQIVND (reference sequence). The CDR3 bases are TGTGCCAGCACCGACAGCTACTATGGCTACACCTTC. Encoded protein: CASTDSYYGYTF.

The genes are TRBV21-1 and TRBJ1-5; the table's TRBD1 call for D was not verified on the DNA. TRBV21-1 is reported as a pseudogene. This CDR3 has 18 amino acids. In nucleotides, the CDR3 is TGTGCCAGCAGCAAAAGTCAAGTGGCCAAAACCGCCAATCAGCCCCAGCATTTT. Its translation is CASSKSQVAKTANQPQHF.

J is TRBJ2-1 and V is TRBV11-2; D remains ambiguous. CDR3 length: 16 residues. Trimming took 3 bases from V and 6 from J, leaving 18 bases between them. Germline assignment: CDR1 SGHAT and CDR2 FQNNGV. The CDR3 is CASSFVPTSTRNEQFF. In DNA, the CDR3 is TGTGCCAGCAGCTTTGTGCCGACTTCGACCCGCAATGAGCAGTTCTTC.

This clone was found once. The V and J genes are TRBV5-4 and TRBJ2-3; D uncertain. Trimming cost V 0 bases and J 4 bases, with 9 bases left between them. This CDR3 is built from 14 residues. The V gene's germline CDR1 is SGHNT and CDR2 YYREEE (reference sequence). Written as DNA, the CDR3 is TGTGCCAGCAGCTTGGCCGAGGAGCCAGATACGCAGTATTTT. It yields the protein CASSLAEEPDTQYF.

The chain is built from TRBV2 and TRBJ1-1; weak D call: TRBD1 (6 bases). The CDR3 runs to 16 residues. Germline assignment: CDR1 SNHLY and CDR2 FYNNEI. V was pared by 6 bases and J by 1 base, with 18 bases between. The chain's CDR3 is CASRRPKQGTNTEAFF. CDR3 bases: TGTGCCAGCAGAAGGCCCAAACAGGGTACGAACACTGAAGCTTTCTTT. Complete variable domain (other parts from reference TRBV2 and TRBJ1-1): EPEVTQTPSHQVTQMGQEVILRCVPISNHLYFYWYRQILGQKVEFLVSFYNNEISEKSEIFDDQFSVERPDGSNFTLKIRSTKLEDSAMYFCASRRPKQGTNTEAFFGQGTRLTVV.

The chain employs TRBV7-8 and TRBJ2-3, with 9 nucleotides matching TRBD2. Trimming cost V 5 bases and J 3 bases; bases outside gene matches: 9. The V gene's germline CDR1 is SGHVS and CDR2 FQNEAQ. The CDR3 covers 16 residues. CDR3 sequence reads: CASSPGAGGPTDTQYF. For the CDR3, the DNA is TGTGCCAGCAGCCCAGGGGCGGGGGGGCCTACAGATACGCAGTATTTT.

The rearrangement uses TRBV3-1 (or the pseudogene TRBV3-2) and TRBJ2-5, with D unclear. The germline V gene has CDR1 LGHDT and CDR2 YNNKEL (reference sequence). There are 16 residues in the CDR3. V lost 1 base and J lost 2, with 14 bases in between. CDR3 DNA sequence: TGTGCCAGCAGCCAAGTCGTCTGGGCGGCACAAGAGACCCAGTACTTC. Translated, it gives CASSQVVWAAQETQYF.

The CDR3 is CASSEGTGGFTEAFF. The CDR3 DNA is TGTGCCAGCAGCGAAGGGACAGGGGGCTTCACTGAAGCTTTCTTT. V is TRBV9 and J is TRBJ1-1, with 12 bases matching TRBD1. This CDR3 spans 15 amino acids. Germline trimming cut 3 bases from V and 4 bases from J; bases unmatched to any gene: 4. The germline V gene encodes CDR1 SGDLS and CDR2 YYNGEE.

V gene TRBV6-5 combines with J gene TRBJ1-1; the match to TRBD1 covers 7 bases. CDR1 is MNHEY and CDR2 is SVGAGI in the germline V gene. V lost 2 bases and J lost 4; bases outside the gene matches: 10. The CDR3 covers 16 residues. CDR3: CASSYTEGALGTEAFF. Written as DNA, the CDR3 is TGTGCCAGCAGTTACACAGAGGGGGCTTTGGGCACTGAAGCTTTCTTT.

This clone was seen only a few times. The rearrangement uses TRBV28 and TRBJ1-5, with D uncertain. Trimming left V 3 bases short and J 4 bases short, with 10 bases between. Per germline, CDR1 MDHEN and CDR2 SYDVKM. The CDR3 has 14 residues. CDR3 amino acids: CASSLTSENQPQHF. CDR3 coding DNA: TGTGCCAGCAGTTTGACGTCGGAAAATCAGCCCCAGCATTTT.

The chain couples TRBV6-5 to TRBJ2-5, with 12 bases that match TRBD2. CDR1 is MNHEY and CDR2 is SVGAGI in the germline V gene. Trimming removed 5 bases from V and 5 bases from J; junction bases left unmatched: 6. There are 15 residues in the CDR3. The CDR3 loop reads CASSLTSGGVETQYF. The CDR3 nucleotides are TGTGCCAGCAGTCTGACTAGCGGGGGAGTCGAGACCCAGTACTTC.

The gene calls are TRBV7-8 and TRBJ1-4; no reliable D call. Trimming stripped 5 bases from V and 8 bases from J, with 15 bases between. Germline CDR1 reads SGHVS; CDR2 reads FQNEAQ. The CDR3 contains 14 residues. In nucleotides, the CDR3 is TGTGCCAGCAGCCAAAGGCTTAAAGGGGAAAAACTGTTTTTT. Translated: CASSQRLKGEKLFF.

V and J are TRBV4-1 and TRBJ1-5, with D maybe TRBD1 (5 bases). CDR3 length: 15 amino acids. Germline values: CDR1 MGHRA, CDR2 YSYEKL. V was shortened by 2 bases and J by 6 bases, with 14 bases between the two germline ends. As DNA, the CDR3 is TGCGCCAGCAGCCAACACTGGGGGGAAGGTCAGCCCCAGCATTTT. Translation: CASSQHWGEGQPQHF.

The chain recombines TRBV5-5 with TRBJ2-5; 8 bases fit TRBD1. Germline CDR1 and CDR2: SGHKS and YYEKEE (reference sequence). The V segment lost 4 bases and the J segment 5 bases; nucleotides outside the gene matches: 1. This CDR3 spans 12 amino acids. The CDR3 nucleotides read TGTGCCAGCAGCCGGACAGGGGAGACCCAGTACTTC. Protein sequence: CASSRTGETQYF.

This clone was picked up a small number of times. The genes are TRBV30 and TRBJ2-7; tentatively, D is TRBD1 or TRBD2 (5 bases each). The V end lost 0 bases, the J end lost 6 bases, and 12 bases lay between the germline ends. From germline, CDR1 is GTSNPN and CDR2 SVGIG (reference sequence). The CDR3 runs to 13 residues. CDR3 in DNA: TGTGCCTGGAGTGTACAGGAGGAGACCGAGCAGTACTTC. Its translation: CAWSVQEETEQYF.

The genes are TRBV7-6 and TRBJ2-7; the D gene could be TRBD1 or TRBD2 (7 bases each). Germline CDR1 and CDR2: SGHVS and FNYEAQ. The CDR3 has 13 residues. Trimming took 10 bases from V and 4 from J, leaving 17 bases between them. Written as DNA, the CDR3 is TGTGCCATCGTTCCTCAGGGGGGGTACGAGCAGTACTTC. It yields the protein CAIVPQGGYEQYF.

The chain carries TRBV29-1 and TRBJ1-1; D is unresolved. V was cut by 4 bases and J by 7 bases, with 13 bases left in between. Per germline, CDR1 SQVTM and CDR2 ANQGSEA. CDR3 length: 12 residues. This CDR3 is CSVGAPSSEAFF. DNA for the CDR3: TGCAGCGTTGGGGCCCCGAGCAGTGAAGCTTTCTTT.

The rearrangement uses TRBV30 and TRBJ2-2; a weak D match, TRBD1 (5 bases). The CDR3 extends over 18 amino acids. Germline CDR1 and CDR2: GTSNPN and SVGIG (reference sequence). Trimming shortened V by 2 bases and J by 8 bases, and 27 bases separated the two germline ends. The CDR3 DNA is TGTGCCTGGAGTTCTCGGTTTAGGGCAGGGATAATGACAGGGGAGCTGTTTTTT. This translates into CAWSSRFRAGIMTGELFF.